The text below deals with one T cell receptor beta chain. Its antigen has not been determined. No much larger clone is present one base from it, and per-base qualities are unavailable. The record originates from a study of control samples from healthy donors and cancer patients (dated by TCRdb to about 2020). The library was obtained by the immunoSEQ multiplex PCR assay. Imported from immuneACCESS, the table was reduced by TCRdb to in-frame sequences with V and J called. These copies leave out some clones; in studies compared against another copy, an unresolved V gene accounts for under half, and the cause of the remainder is not known. In this sample the table shows 65,000 to 70,000 clones, more than 75% of which occur a single time. Together, the top ten hold about 3.1% of the sample. The trim is 4 bases for V and 4 bases for J, with a gap of 18 bases between the germline ends. CDR1 and CDR2 are read off the germline V gene as SGHRS and YFSETQ. Its CDR3 holds 15 amino acids, cysteine through phenylalanine. Just CDR3 DNA is preserved here, 45 bases in frame from base 1.

This receptor chain uses TRBV5-1 and TRBJ2-7; the D region is possibly TRBD1 or TRBD2, each matching across 5 bases. This sequence was found in a woman between 45 and 60 years old with lung cancer. Sample: PBMCs. The CDR3 sequence is CASSVNRDLNYEQYF. The DNA reads as follows: TGCGCCAGCAGCGTGAACCGGGACCTCAATTACGAGCAGTACTTC. Reference TRBV5-1 and TRBJ2-7 proteins supply the regions before and after the CDR3; the full variable domain is: KAGVTQTPRYLIKTRGQQVTLSCSPISGHRSVSWYQQTPGQGLQFLFEYFSETQRNKGNFPGRFSGRQFSNSRSEMNVSTLELGDSALYLCASSVNRDLNYEQYFGPGTRLTVT.